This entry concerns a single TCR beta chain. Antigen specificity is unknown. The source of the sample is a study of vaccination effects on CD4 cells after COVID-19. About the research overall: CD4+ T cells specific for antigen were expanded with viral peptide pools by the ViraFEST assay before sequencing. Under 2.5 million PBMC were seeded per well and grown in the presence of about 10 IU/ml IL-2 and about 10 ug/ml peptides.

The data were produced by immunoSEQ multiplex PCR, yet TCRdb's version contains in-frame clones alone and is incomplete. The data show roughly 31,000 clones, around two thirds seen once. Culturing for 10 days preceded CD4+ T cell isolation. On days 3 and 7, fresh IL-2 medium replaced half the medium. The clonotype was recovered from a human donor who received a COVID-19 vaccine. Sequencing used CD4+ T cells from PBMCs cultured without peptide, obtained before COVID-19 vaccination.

The CDR3 here is CASSGQQRDYGYTF. CDR3 DNA: TGTGCCAGCAGCGGTCAACAACGAGACTATGGCTACACCTTC. The chain carries TRBV5-6 and TRBJ1-2; no clear D. Trimming cost V 4 bases and J 3 bases, with 13 bases left between them. Germline V CDR1 and CDR2: SGHDT, YYEEEE. The CDR3 runs to 14 residues.